This TCR beta chain originates from a study of OX40 agonist ivuxolimab in advanced cancers. Regarding this clone: Antigen specificity is unknown.

General study points: Clonal expansion among partial responders at 0.1-3.0 mg/kg ranked near the lowest.

TCRdb keeps only in-frame clones here, not all; method: immunoSEQ multiplex PCR. The table lists fewer than 20,000 clones, about 88% of them singletons, with 3% to 4.5% in the top ten. The length of the CDR3 is 14 residues. Germline V gene sequence: CDR1 SGHRS, CDR2 YFSETQ. V was cut by 4 bases and J by 1 base, with 11 bases left in between. This clonotype was sampled from an adult with an advanced solid tumor such as melanoma, head and neck, liver or kidney cancer. The chain couples TRBV5-1 to TRBJ2-5; perhaps TRBD1 as D (6 bases). The source material was CD4+ or CD8+ T cells sorted from blood, sampled in a trial of the OX40 agonist ivuxolimab. CDR3 sequence: CASSLQGSQETQYF. The CDR3 nucleotides read TGCGCCAGCAGCCTACAGGGTTCCCAAGAGACCCAGTACTTC.